The 19 T cell receptor beta chains listed next were all sequenced from one sample in a study of blood T cell repertoires in COVID-19. Clones were read by immunoSEQ multiplex PCR, and TCRdb kept only the in-frame ones, dropping some. The sample holds 120,000 or so clones, 80% seen once. Sequencing input: peripheral blood. The receptors shown here come from a human donor in a cohort sampled during active COVID-19.

The CDR3 here is CASSLVGGAFYEQYF. The CDR3 DNA reads TGTGCCAGCAGCTTAGTCGGGGGGGCTTTCTACGAGCAGTACTTC. The chain employs TRBV11-2 and TRBJ2-7; 8 bases agree with TRBD2. Germline V gene lookup returns CDR1 SGHAT and CDR2 FQNNGV. Trimming took 1 base from V and 3 from J; bases not matched to a gene: 5. The CDR3 is made up of 15 amino acids.

This clone was detected once. The gene calls are TRBV5-8 and TRBJ2-5; 10 nucleotides align to TRBD1. CDR3 length: 15 amino acids. After removal of 0 bases from V and 5 bases from J, the junction contained 4 bases not matched to a gene. Germline assignment: CDR1 SGHTS and CDR2 YDEGEE. The CDR3 nucleotides read TGTGCCAGCAGCTTGGATGGGACAGGGGACGAGACCCAGTACTTC. Translating it yields CASSLDGTGDETQYF.

The V call is TRBV28, the J call TRBJ1-5, with D uncertain. Germline V gene sequence: CDR1 MDHEN, CDR2 SYDVKM. Trimming stripped 4 bases from V and 9 bases from J, with 16 bases between. This CDR3 has 14 residues. CDR3 sequence: CASSSLDSSWPQHF. The CDR3 DNA reads as TGTGCCAGCAGTTCCTTAGACTCGTCTTGGCCCCAGCATTTT.

V is TRBV7-2 and J is TRBJ2-7; 10 nucleotides match TRBD2. CDR1 and CDR2 (germline): SGHTA, FQGNSA. V was clipped by 6 bases and J by 3 bases; unmatched bases: 8. The CDR3 runs 15 residues. CDR3 loop: CASSDPLAGNYEQYF. Written as DNA, the CDR3 is TGTGCCAGCAGTGATCCACTAGCGGGGAACTACGAGCAGTACTTC.

The V and J genes are TRBV27 and TRBJ1-6; TRBD1 agrees at 11 bases. CDR3 size: 17 residues. Germline V lookup: CDR1 MNHEY, CDR2 SMNVEV (reference sequence). V was pared by 4 bases and J by 12 bases, with 14 bases of the junction left unmatched. CDR3 sequence reads: CASSWTGTGGSSGPLHF. In nucleotides, the CDR3 is TGTGCCAGCAGTTGGACCGGGACAGGGGGGTCAAGTGGACCCCTCCACTTT.

The chain recombines TRBV19 with TRBJ1-1; 8 nucleotides line up with TRBD1. Germline V gene sequence: CDR1 LNHDA, CDR2 SQIVND (reference sequence). CDR3 length: 14 amino acids. V trimming: 9 bases; J trimming: 5 bases; junction bases outside the gene matches: 11. The chain's CDR3 is CASKQGDIRTEAFF. CDR3 nucleotides: TGTGCCAGCAAACAGGGGGACATAAGGACTGAAGCTTTCTTT.

The chain recombines TRBV30 with TRBJ1-3, with TRBD1 identical over 7 bases. The germline CDR1 and CDR2 sequences are GTSNPN and SVGIG (reference sequence). There are 13 residues in the CDR3. Trimming took 7 bases from V and 3 from J; bases not matched to a gene: 6. The CDR3 protein is CAFPDRDGNTIYF. As DNA, the CDR3 is TGTGCCTTCCCTGACAGGGATGGAAACACCATATATTTT.

V is TRBV11-2 and J is TRBJ2-5, with unresolved D. Between the trimmed V and J ends, which lost 3 bases and 7 bases, there was a span of 6 bases. Per the germline V gene, CDR1 is SGHAT and CDR2 is FQNNGV. The length of the CDR3 is 11 residues. DNA of the CDR3: TGTGCCAGCAGCTTCCGTTGGACCCAGTACTTC. The encoded protein is CASSFRWTQYF.

Only one count was recorded for this clone. V is TRBV27 and J is TRBJ2-3; tentative D call: TRBD2 (7 bases). CDR1 is MNHEY, CDR2 SMNVEV, per germline (reference sequence). CDR3 length equals 17 residues. V shed 7 bases and J shed 2 bases, with 22 bases lying between them. The CDR3 bases are TGTGCCAGCAATTCCTTCTCGTTAGGGGGGGCCACAGATACGCAGTATTTT. As protein: CASNSFSLGGATDTQYF.

This clone appeared once. This chain uses TRBV4-3 with TRBJ1-2, with 7 bases that match TRBD1. V shed 1 base and J 0 bases; nucleotides not matched to a gene: 5. The germline gives CDR1 LGHNA, CDR2 YSLEER. The CDR3 loop spans 16 amino acids. CDR3 loop: CASSQARGQPNYGYTF. As DNA, the CDR3 is TGCGCCAGCAGCCAAGCACGGGGACAGCCTAACTATGGCTACACCTTC.

The chain joins TRBV9 to TRBJ1-2; possible D gene TRBD1, 6 bases. The germline V and J ends were trimmed by 4 bases and 4 bases, with 14 bases remaining between them. Germline CDR1 is SGDLS and CDR2 is YYNGEE. The CDR3 is 14 residues long. The CDR3 DNA is TGTGCCAGCAGCTTCGGACAGACTTCCTATGGCTACACCTTC. This gives the protein CASSFGQTSYGYTF.

This rearrangement joins TRBV6-6 to TRBJ1-1, with 11 bases that match TRBD1. The CDR3 consists of 14 residues. Germline V CDR1 and CDR2: MNHNY, SVGAGI (reference sequence). The V and J ends lost 6 bases and 3 bases, in that order; junction bases with no gene match: 3. The CDR3 here is CASSPGQGDTEAFF. In DNA form, the CDR3 reads TGTGCCAGCAGCCCGGGACAGGGGGACACTGAAGCTTTCTTT.

V and J are TRBV6-6 and TRBJ1-6; D might be TRBD1 (5 bases). The germline gives CDR1 MNHNY, CDR2 SVGAGI (reference sequence). V dropped 0 bases and J dropped 8 bases, with 11 bases sitting between them. The CDR3 has 15 residues. In DNA form, the CDR3 reads TGTGCCAGCAGTTACTCTCAGGGTCTGGATTCACCCCTCCACTTT. Translated, it gives CASSYSQGLDSPLHF.

The chain couples TRBV2 to TRBJ1-2, with a weak D call TRBD1 (6 bases). CDR1 is SNHLY, CDR2 FYNNEI, per germline. Trimming shortened V by 9 bases and J by 3 bases, and 14 bases separated the two germline ends. The CDR3 consists of 13 residues. The CDR3 region has the DNA TGTGCCAGTTCCGGGGGGGCGGACTATGGCTACACCTTC. Amino acids: CASSGGADYGYTF.

J is TRBJ1-6 and V is TRBV7-2, with D perhaps TRBD1 (5 bases). Trimming shortened V by 5 bases and J by 11 bases, and 10 bases separated the two germline ends. Germline CDR1 SGHTA, CDR2 FQGNSA. The CDR3 consists of 12 residues. In DNA form, the CDR3 reads TGTGCCAGCAGCCCCGACAGAACACCCCTCCACTTT. It is translated as CASSPDRTPLHF.

The CDR3 loop is CATSREGAEETQYF. The CDR3 DNA is TGTGCCACCAGCAGAGAGGGAGCAGAAGAGACCCAGTACTTC. The rearrangement links TRBV15 to TRBJ2-5; D perhaps matches TRBD2 (5 bases). Trimming shortened V by 0 bases and J by 3 bases, and 8 bases separated the two germline ends. The germline CDR1 and CDR2 sequences are LNHNV and YYDKDF (reference sequence). The CDR3 totals 14 residues.

J is TRBJ2-7 and V is TRBV18; 8 bases line up with TRBD2. V shed 6 bases and J 5 bases; nucleotides not matched to a gene: 15. In germline, CDR1 is KGHSH, CDR2 LQKENI. The CDR3 runs to 16 residues. Written as DNA, the CDR3 is TGTGCCAGCTCCCGCACCCAGGCGGGAGGCCTCAACGAGCAGTACTTC. Its protein is CASSRTQAGGLNEQYF.

The V call is TRBV20-1, the J call TRBJ1-1, with D unresolved. CDR3 length equals 11 residues. V lost 2 bases to trimming and J lost 5 bases, with 6 bases between them. Germline values: CDR1 DFQATT, CDR2 SNEGSKA (reference sequence). In nucleotides, the CDR3 is TGCAGTGCTAGAAGGGAGACTGAAGCTTTCTTT. This translates into CSARRETEAFF.

The gene calls are TRBV28 and TRBJ1-3; D not certain. This CDR3 is 12 amino acids long. Trimming stripped 6 bases from V and 4 bases from J, with 7 bases between. Germline assignment: CDR1 MDHEN and CDR2 SYDVKM. The CDR3 spells CASSLPGNTIYF. DNA for the CDR3: TGTGCCAGCAGCCTACCCGGAAACACCATATATTTT.